Listed below are T cell receptor beta chains from one sample, sequenced in a study of blood T cell repertoires in COVID-19. Method: immunoSEQ multiplex PCR; TCRdb's copy keeps in-frame clones and lacks some. Here the sample spans 250,000 or so clones, roughly four fifths being singletons. The sample was peripheral blood. Every receptor here comes from an elderly woman with acute or convalescent COVID-19. Each CDR3 is given without its conserved first and last residue. The D gene is left open where the match is weak.

D: TRBD2; V: TRBV2; CDR3: ASSEDRTSNEQF
D: TRBD2; V: TRBV7-2; CDR3: ASSPSPSSGRAYEQY
D: TRBD1; V: TRBV5-1; CDR3: ASSKAGQGGVDTEAF
D: TRBD2; V: TRBV6-4; CDR3: ARTSGSIGELF
D: TRBD2; V: TRBV10-3; CDR3: AISETSGVGAYEQY
D: TRBD2; V: TRBV2; CDR3: ASSETSGRYNEQF
D: .; V: TRBV12-3/TRBV12-4; CDR3: ASSRQTTETQY
D: TRBD1; V: TRBV5-6; CDR3: ASSSGTGTYEQY
D: .; V: TRBV19; CDR3: ASRDDRPNSPLH
D: .; V: TRBV25-1; CDR3: ASSDPNGVGEQF
D: TRBD1; V: TRBV6-5; CDR3: ASSMGQSPPAQH
D: TRBD1; V: TRBV5-4; CDR3: ASSRPGQIYEQY
D: .; V: TRBV19; CDR3: ASLSRSAGANVLT
D: .; V: TRBV15; CDR3: ATSKIGADQPQH
D: TRBD1; V: TRBV6-4; CDR3: ASSDPTGQTITSNYGYT
D: .; V: TRBV3-1/TRBV3-2; CDR3: ASRAVNEKLF
D: .; V: TRBV9; CDR3: ASSVGRTANTGELF
D: .; V: TRBV19; CDR3: ASSNGINQPQH
D: .; V: TRBV12-3/TRBV12-4; CDR3: ASSSDTSYGYT
D: TRBD2; V: TRBV7-8; CDR3: ASSLEGTSLYEQY
D: .; V: TRBV5-1; CDR3: ASSLTGPDTQY
D: TRBD1; V: TRBV5-1; CDR3: ASSSLTGFEFTGELF
D: TRBD2; V: TRBV18; CDR3: ASSSPGGGTYEQY
D: TRBD1; V: TRBV3-1/TRBV3-2; CDR3: ASSPSGTGYNQPQH
D: .; V: TRBV28; CDR3: ASSPRVGEAF
D: .; V: TRBV6-1; CDR3: ASSDEGRGTYEQY
D: .; V: TRBV4-2; CDR3: ASSQEAGHQETQY
D: .; V: TRBV5-1; CDR3: ASSSPGRRLDTEAF
D: .; V: TRBV24-1; CDR3: ATSDAGYKAF
D: .; V: TRBV2; CDR3: ASQGLGYGYT
D: .; V: TRBV5-6; CDR3: ASSGGGPGVPTEAF
D: .; V: TRBV29-1; CDR3: SVRPGGQGYYEQY
D: TRBD1; V: TRBV7-3; CDR3: ASSLMGTVNEQF
D: TRBD2; V: TRBV18; CDR3: ASSYGTSGSSYEQY
D: TRBD2; V: TRBV6-5; CDR3: ASFTRLAGDNEQF
D: TRBD2; V: TRBV9; CDR3: ASSSGLAYDTQY
D: TRBD2; V: TRBV19; CDR3: ASSGIAGGSTDTQY
D: .; V: TRBV6-5; CDR3: ASRTGGSEKLF
D: TRBD1; V: TRBV7-2; CDR3: ASSFPDRVNTEAF
D: TRBD1; V: TRBV18; CDR3: ASSPRQGPQETQY
D: .; V: TRBV12-3/TRBV12-4; CDR3: ASSFEGSSPLH
D: .; V: TRBV18; CDR3: ASSPRTQNTEAF
D: TRBD1; V: TRBV19; CDR3: ASRTGVAGGLF
D: TRBD1; V: TRBV3-1/TRBV3-2; CDR3: ASSQAGTGGNYGYT
D: TRBD2; V: TRBV4-2; CDR3: ASSQDVAGGPTEQF
D: TRBD1; V: TRBV19; CDR3: ASGKGQGVLDTQY
D: TRBD1; V: TRBV5-1; CDR3: ASRATGAANEKLF
D: .; V: TRBV6-5; CDR3: ASSPGFSGNTIY
D: .; V: TRBV30; CDR3: AWSVGLGKSSYEQY
D: .; V: TRBV11-2; CDR3: ASSARTPRRGDTQY
D: .; V: TRBV6-5; CDR3: ASGLQGVREQF
D: TRBD2; V: TRBV2; CDR3: ASRGLAGTDTQY
D: TRBD1; V: TRBV18; CDR3: ASSGTGGETEAF
D: .; V: TRBV3-1/TRBV3-2; CDR3: ASSQVSRGDTEAF
D: .; V: TRBV6-6; CDR3: ASSWASKREPYGYT
D: TRBD1; V: TRBV2; CDR3: ASRQGASNQPQH
D: .; V: TRBV21-1; CDR3: ASTQGRQGNTGELF
D: .; V: TRBV7-3; CDR3: ASSFTAGQETQY
D: .; V: TRBV7-7; CDR3: ASSLGVSRVGPGNEQF